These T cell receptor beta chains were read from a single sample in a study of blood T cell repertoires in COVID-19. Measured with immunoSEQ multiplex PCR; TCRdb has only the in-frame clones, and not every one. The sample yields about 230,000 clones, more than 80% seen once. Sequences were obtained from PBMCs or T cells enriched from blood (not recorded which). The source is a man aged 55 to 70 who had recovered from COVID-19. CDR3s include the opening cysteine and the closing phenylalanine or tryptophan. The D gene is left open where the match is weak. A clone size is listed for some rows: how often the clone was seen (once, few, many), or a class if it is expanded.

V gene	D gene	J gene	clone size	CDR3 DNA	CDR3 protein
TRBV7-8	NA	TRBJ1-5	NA	TGTGCCAGCAGCTCGGAGAGAGGGCTCAATCAGCCCCAGCATTTT	CASSSERGLNQPQHF
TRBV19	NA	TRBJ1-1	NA	TGTGCCAGTAGTACGACTGGCACTACTGAAGCTTTCTTT	CASSTTGTTEAFF
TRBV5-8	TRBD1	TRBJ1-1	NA	TGTGCCACCAAGGGATGGGACAGAGTAAACACTGAAGCTTTCTTT	CATKGWDRVNTEAFF
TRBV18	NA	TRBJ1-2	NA	TGTGCCAGCTCACAGGGGCACTATGGCTACACCTTC	CASSQGHYGYTF
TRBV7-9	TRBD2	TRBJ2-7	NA	TGTGCCAGCAGCTTAGTACTAGCGCAAACCTACGAGCAGTACTTC	CASSLVLAQTYEQYF
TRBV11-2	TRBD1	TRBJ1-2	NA	TGTGCCAGCAGCTTAGAGACAGGGAACTATGGCTACACCTTC	CASSLETGNYGYTF
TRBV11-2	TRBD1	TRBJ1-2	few	TGTGCCAGCCAAACCGGGACAGGGGAACGCACCTTC	CASQTGTGERTF
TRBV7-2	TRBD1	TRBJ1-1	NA	TGTGCCAGCAGCCAATCGGGACAGTTCGAAGCTTTCTTT	CASSQSGQFEAFF
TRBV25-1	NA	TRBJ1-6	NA	TGTGCCAGCAGTGCTATGAGCTCCTATAATTCACCCCTCCACTTT	CASSAMSSYNSPLHF
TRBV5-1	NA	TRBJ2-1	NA	TGCGCCAGCAGCTTGGCCGCAGGGCGGGGGCCTAACAATGAGCAGTTCTTC	CASSLAAGRGPNNEQFF
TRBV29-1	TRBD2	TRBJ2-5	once	TGCAGCGTTGTAGGGCTAGCGGGGGTAACCAGGGAGACCCAGTACTTC	CSVVGLAGVTRETQYF
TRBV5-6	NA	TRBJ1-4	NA	TGTGCCAGCAGCTTAACAGGGTATGATGAAAAACTGTTTTTT	CASSLTGYDEKLFF
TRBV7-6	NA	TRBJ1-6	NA	TGTGCCAGCAGCCGGGTGAACCAGGGGAATTCACCCCTCCACTTT	CASSRVNQGNSPLHF
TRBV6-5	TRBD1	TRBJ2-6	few	TGTGCCAGCAGTTCATATTACGACAGGGCTAACGTCCTGACTTTC	CASSSYYDRANVLTF
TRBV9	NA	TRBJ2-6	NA	TGTGCCAGCAGCGTAGTGAGCTCTGGGGCCAACGTCCTGACTTTC	CASSVVSSGANVLTF
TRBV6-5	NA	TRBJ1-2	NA	TGTGCCACATCGGACACAAACTATGGCTACACCTTC	CATSDTNYGYTF
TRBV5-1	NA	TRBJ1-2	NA	TGCGCCAGCAGCTTGACGACAGAAGGGGACTACACCTTC	CASSLTTEGDYTF
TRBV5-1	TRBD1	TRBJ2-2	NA	TGCGCCAGCAGCCCGCGGACAGGGGAGAAAACCGGGGAGCTGTTTTTT	CASSPRTGEKTGELFF
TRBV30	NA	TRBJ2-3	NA	TGTGCCTGGAGGTCCCAGGGGAACACAGATACGCAGTATTTT	CAWRSQGNTDTQYF
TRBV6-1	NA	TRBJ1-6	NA	TGTGCCAGCAGTGAACACCCCGGCGGGGGTAATTCACCCCTCCACTTT	CASSEHPGGGNSPLHF
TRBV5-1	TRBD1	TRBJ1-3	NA	TGCGCCAGCAGCCAGGGACAGGGAAACTCTGGAAACACCATATATTTT	CASSQGQGNSGNTIYF
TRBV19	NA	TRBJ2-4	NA	TGTGCCAGTACCCCCCGGGGGAACAAAAACATTCAGTACTTC	CASTPRGNKNIQYF
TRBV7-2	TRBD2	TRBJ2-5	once	TGTGCCAGCAGCTTTTCGGGGGGGTATGAGACCCAGTACTTC	CASSFSGGYETQYF